One and the same sample provided the 23 T cell receptor beta chains below, sequenced in a study of T cell responses to AZD1222 COVID-19 vaccine. Profiled with immunoSEQ multiplex PCR; TCRdb holds only in-frame clones, not every one. The sample carries roughly 150,000 clones, around nine tenths recorded once. The material sequenced was peripheral blood, taken on day 0 of AZD1222 vaccination. The origin of the receptors is an adult in good health.

This chain connects TRBV19 to TRBJ1-4; D gene ambiguous. The germline V and J ends were trimmed by 5 bases and 8 bases, with 24 bases remaining between them. This CDR3 has 17 amino acids. Germline CDR1 LNHDA, CDR2 SQIVND (reference sequence). CDR3 DNA: TGTGCCAGTAGTCTACGGGGAAGCCTGGGTCATGGGGAAAAACTGTTTTTT. Residues: CASSLRGSLGHGEKLFF.

The V call is TRBV21-1, the J call TRBJ2-1. TRBV21-1 is described as a pseudogene. This CDR3 is 15 amino acids long. CDR3 nucleotide sequence: TGTGCCAGCAGGCGGACCGCCGTCTCCTACAATGAGCAGTTCTTC. This encodes CASRRTAVSYNEQFF.

This chain joins TRBV12-3 or TRBV12-4 and TRBJ2-7; weak D call: TRBD1 (6 bases). Trimming took 4 bases from V and 6 from J, leaving 10 bases between them. The CDR3 is made up of 12 amino acids. The chain's CDR3 is CASSYQGLEQYF. The CDR3 bases are TGTGCCAGCAGTTACCAGGGGCTCGAGCAGTACTTC.

The chain employs TRBV15 and TRBJ2-1; possible D gene TRBD1, 6 bases. Trimming shortened V by 5 bases and J by 7 bases, and 18 bases separated the two germline ends. The CDR3 sequence is 15 residues long. Germline V lookup: CDR1 LNHNV, CDR2 YYDKDF (reference sequence). The CDR3 protein is CATSDGTLGRNEQFF. In DNA, the CDR3 is TGTGCCACCAGCGACGGGACACTGGGAAGAAATGAGCAGTTCTTC.

The rearrangement links TRBV10-3 to TRBJ2-3, with D uncertain. The V end lost 4 bases, the J end lost 4 bases, and 3 bases lay between the germline ends. The V gene's germline CDR1 is ENHRY and CDR2 SYGVKD. CDR3 length equals 11 residues. CDR3 DNA: TGTGCCATCAGTGTAGCAGATACGCAGTATTTT. Its translation: CAISVADTQYF.

CDR3: CASSWRGGGRSYEQYF. In DNA form, the CDR3 reads TGTGCCAGCAGCTGGCGAGGGGGCGGGAGATCCTACGAGCAGTACTTC. The rearrangement uses TRBV5-6 and TRBJ2-7; D could derive from TRBD1 or TRBD2 (7 bases each). Germline CDR1 reads SGHDT; CDR2 reads YYEEEE. This CDR3 is built from 16 residues. V was shortened by 3 bases and J by 1 base, with 17 bases between the two germline ends.

In its sample, this clone was seen once. The chain uses TRBV4-2 and TRBJ2-7, with TRBD2 as a possible D gene (6 bases). Germline V CDR1 and CDR2: LGHNA, YNFKEQ. The CDR3 is made up of 13 amino acids. The germline V and J ends were trimmed by 0 bases and 13 bases, with 16 bases remaining between them. The CDR3 here is CASSQEAGLAQYF. CDR3 nucleotide sequence: TGTGCCAGCAGCCAAGAAGCGGGTCTAGCCCAATACTTC.

The J gene is TRBJ1-1, the V gene TRBV3-1 (or the pseudogene TRBV3-2); D not certain. The V end lost 0 bases, the J end lost 6 bases, and 11 bases lay between the germline ends. Germline V gene sequence: CDR1 LGHDT, CDR2 YNNKEL (reference sequence). The CDR3 length is 14 residues. This CDR3 is CASSQDFGIPEAFF. The CDR3 coding sequence is TGTGCCAGCAGCCAAGATTTTGGGATCCCTGAAGCTTTCTTT.

The V call is TRBV28, the J call TRBJ1-3; D gene unclear. Germline assignment: CDR1 MDHEN and CDR2 SYDVKM. The CDR3 runs to 14 residues. V was clipped by 3 bases and J by 4 bases, with 10 bases between them. The CDR3, as DNA: TGTGCCAGCAGTTTCCGCGGTCGCGGAAACACCATATATTTT. Residues: CASSFRGRGNTIYF.

The V gene is TRBV27, the J gene TRBJ2-2; 7 bases are a match to TRBD2. The CDR3 spans 16 residues. In germline, CDR1 is MNHEY, CDR2 SMNVEV (reference sequence). Trimming took 7 bases from V and 0 from J; bases not matched to a gene: 8. For the CDR3, the DNA is TGTGCCAGCACGGGAGGTGACACCGCGAACACCGGGGAGCTGTTTTTT. Its protein is CASTGGDTANTGELFF.

The chain combines TRBV9 with TRBJ1-1; D remains ambiguous. This CDR3 has 15 residues. Germline V gene sequence: CDR1 SGDLS, CDR2 YYNGEE. V lost 0 bases to trimming and J lost 0 bases, with 9 bases between them. In nucleotides, the CDR3 is TGTGCCAGCAGCGTAGACTCCGGTCTGAACACTGAAGCTTTCTTT. It codes for CASSVDSGLNTEAFF.

The rearrangement joins TRBV3-1 (or the pseudogene TRBV3-2) to TRBJ2-7, with 7 bases that match TRBD1. CDR3 length: 14 amino acids. J lost 9 bases, V lost 4 bases, and 12 bases had no gene match. Per germline, CDR1 LGHDT and CDR2 YNNKEL (reference sequence). The chain's CDR3 is CASSPDRARAGQYF. CDR3 DNA sequence: TGTGCCAGCAGCCCAGACAGGGCCCGGGCCGGGCAGTACTTC.

This clone was recorded only once. This chain joins TRBV27 and TRBJ2-1; no reliable D call. Germline V gene sequence: CDR1 MNHEY, CDR2 SMNVEV (reference sequence). V lost 3 bases and J lost 5, with 11 bases in between. This CDR3 is 14 amino acids long. The CDR3 protein is CASSLVAVDNEQFF. CDR3 nucleotides: TGTGCCAGCAGTTTGGTAGCCGTCGACAATGAGCAGTTCTTC.

The J gene is TRBJ2-1, the V gene TRBV11-2, with 8 bases lining up with TRBD2. Germline V gene data show CDR1 as SGHAT and CDR2 as FQNNGV. With 6 bases clipped from V and 5 bases from J, the junction kept 9 bases outside the gene matches. The CDR3 is 15 amino acids. DNA for the CDR3: TGTGCCAGCAGAAGATTAGCGGGAAAGGACAATGAGCAGTTCTTC. Translated, it gives CASRRLAGKDNEQFF.

This CDR3 reads CASSPARVGAYEQYF. The CDR3 region has the DNA TGTGCCAGCAGCCCCGCCAGGGTGGGGGCCTACGAGCAGTACTTC. The chain has TRBV3-1 (or the pseudogene TRBV3-2) and TRBJ2-7; TRBD1 or TRBD2 may be the D gene (5 bases each). Deletions cut 4 bases from V and 2 bases from J, with 15 bases between. CDR1 is LGHDT, CDR2 YNNKEL, per germline (reference sequence). The CDR3 contains 15 residues.

This clone was recorded a few times. V usage is TRBV9 and J usage is TRBJ1-2; unclear D gene. There are 14 residues in the CDR3. Trimming removed 0 bases at V and 4 bases at J, with 10 bases between. Germline lookup yields CDR1 SGDLS and CDR2 YYNGEE. As DNA, the CDR3 is TGTGCCAGCAGCGTAGACCAGTCTCGCTATGGCTACACCTTC. It yields the protein CASSVDQSRYGYTF.

CDR3 sequence: CAISAGGAPNSPLHF. The CDR3 DNA reads TGTGCCATCAGTGCAGGGGGGGCCCCTAATTCACCCCTCCACTTT. V is TRBV10-3 and J is TRBJ1-6, with TRBD1 matching 7 bases. The germline V gene has CDR1 ENHRY and CDR2 SYGVKD. The CDR3 loop spans 15 amino acids. V shed 4 bases and J 6 bases; nucleotides not matched to a gene: 6.

A note on this clone: At one end the junction does not follow the germline gene, possibly because of a read error. The chain is built from TRBV3-1 (or the pseudogene TRBV3-2) and TRBJ1-1, with TRBD1 identical over 8 bases. The germline CDR1 and CDR2 sequences are LGHDT and YNNKEL (reference sequence). This CDR3 spans 17 amino acids. CDR3 in amino acids: CASRHRGRGLSGTEAFF. Here the CDR3 DNA reads TGTGCCAGCCGCCATCGTGGCAGGGGGCTATCGGGCACTGAAGCTTTCTTT.

The CDR3 loop reads CASSSPSSGGSYEQYF. The CDR3, as DNA: TGTGCCAGCAGCTCCCCCTCTAGCGGGGGATCCTACGAGCAGTACTTC. The chain couples TRBV3-1 (or the pseudogene TRBV3-2) to TRBJ2-7, with TRBD2 matching over 10 bases. The CDR3 covers 16 residues. Germline values: CDR1 LGHDT, CDR2 YNNKEL (reference sequence). The ends lost 5 bases at V and 1 base at J; junction bases unmatched: 8.

The chain links TRBV15 to TRBJ1-2; maybe TRBD1 (5 bases). This CDR3 comprises 15 residues. Germline V gene lookup returns CDR1 LNHNV and CDR2 YYDKDF (reference sequence). V lost 1 base, J lost 3 bases, and 12 bases lay in between. The CDR3 is CATSRGGKRDYGYTF. DNA of the CDR3: TGTGCCACCAGCAGAGGGGGGAAGAGGGACTATGGCTACACCTTC.

The chain combines TRBV19 with TRBJ2-5, with TRBD1 matching over 8 bases. CDR3 length equals 13 residues. Germline loops: CDR1 LNHDA, CDR2 SQIVND (reference sequence). Trimming removed 6 bases from V and 4 bases from J; junction bases left unmatched: 4. The CDR3 coding sequence is TGTGCCAGTAGGCAAACAGGGGGAGAGACCCAGTACTTC. It specifies CASRQTGGETQYF.

The rearrangement joins TRBV27 to TRBJ1-4; perhaps TRBD1 as D (6 bases). This CDR3 comprises 14 residues. Germline CDR1 is MNHEY and CDR2 is SMNVEV (reference sequence). Trimming removed 5 bases at V and 3 bases at J, with 10 bases between. The CDR3 region is CASSIRGPNEKLFF. The CDR3 region has the DNA TGTGCCAGCAGTATCAGGGGTCCTAATGAAAAACTGTTTTTT.

The CDR3 spells CAWNRGPNTEAFF. The CDR3 region has the DNA TGTGCCTGGAACAGGGGACCTAACACTGAAGCTTTCTTT. The V gene is TRBV30, the J gene TRBJ1-1; the match to TRBD1 covers 7 bases. V shed 4 bases, J shed 2 bases, and the junction held 4 bases outside the gene matches. The CDR3 is made up of 13 amino acids. The germline V gene has CDR1 GTSNPN and CDR2 SVGIG (reference sequence).